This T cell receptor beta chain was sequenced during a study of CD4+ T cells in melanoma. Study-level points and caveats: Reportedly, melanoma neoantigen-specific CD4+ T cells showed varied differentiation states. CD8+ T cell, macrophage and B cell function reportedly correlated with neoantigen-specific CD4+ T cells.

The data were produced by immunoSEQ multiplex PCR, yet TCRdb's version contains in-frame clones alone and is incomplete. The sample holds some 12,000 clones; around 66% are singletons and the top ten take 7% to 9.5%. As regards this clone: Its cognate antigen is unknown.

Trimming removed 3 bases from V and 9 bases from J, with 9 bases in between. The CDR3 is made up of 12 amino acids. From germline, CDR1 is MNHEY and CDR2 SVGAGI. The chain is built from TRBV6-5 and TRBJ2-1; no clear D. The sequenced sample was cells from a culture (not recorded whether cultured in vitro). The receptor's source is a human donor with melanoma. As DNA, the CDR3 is TGTGCCAGCAGTTATTTCAAGGGTGAGCAGTTCTTC. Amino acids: CASSYFKGEQFF.